This T cell receptor beta chain derives from a study of molecular identifiers for immune sequencing clone quantification. Study at large: Naive CD8 cell RNA, from roughly 18,000 or 92,000 cells, was split five ways in replicates, with four sequenced.

Each CDR3 protein gets one entry after TCRdb re-called the PCR reads with MiXCR. This repertoire shows under 600,000 distinct CDR3 sequences, less than 30% found once; its top ten account for 0.7% to 0.9%. This clonotype was counted a few times. The sequence derives from a human donor in good health. Some libraries in this study had Jurkat cell RNA spiked in. Sequenced sample: naive CD8+ T cells from blood, with Jurkat cell RNA spiked in. Subset meaning: FACS-sorted CD8+CD4-CCR7+CD45RA+ naive T cells.

CDR3 nucleotide sequence: TGCGCCAGCAGCCCGGGACTAGCGGGGGGACCTAGCTCCTACAATGAGCAGTTCTTC. Translating gives CASSPGLAGGPSSYNEQFF. The chain couples TRBV5-1 to TRBJ2-1; 15 bases map to TRBD2. Germline V gene data show CDR1 as SGHRS and CDR2 as YFSETQ. V was clipped by 4 bases and J by 0 bases; unmatched bases: 8. The CDR3 is 19 residues long. The whole variable domain, filled in from reference TRBV5-1 and TRBJ2-1, reads KAGVTQTPRYLIKTRGQQVTLSCSPISGHRSVSWYQQTPGQGLQFLFEYFSETQRNKGNFPGRFSGRQFSNSRSEMNVSTLELGDSALYLCASSPGLAGGPSSYNEQFFGPGTRLTVL.